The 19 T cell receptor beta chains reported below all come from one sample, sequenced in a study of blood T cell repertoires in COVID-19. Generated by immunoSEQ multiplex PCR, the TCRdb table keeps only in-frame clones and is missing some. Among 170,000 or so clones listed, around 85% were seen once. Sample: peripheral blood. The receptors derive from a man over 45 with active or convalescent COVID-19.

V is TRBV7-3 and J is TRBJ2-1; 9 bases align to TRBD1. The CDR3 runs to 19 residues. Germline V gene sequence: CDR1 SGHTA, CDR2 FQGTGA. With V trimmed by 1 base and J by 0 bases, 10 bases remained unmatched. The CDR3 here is CASSLNPPQGAGSYNEQFF. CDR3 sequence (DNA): TGTGCCAGCAGCTTAAATCCACCACAGGGGGCCGGCTCCTACAATGAGCAGTTCTTC.

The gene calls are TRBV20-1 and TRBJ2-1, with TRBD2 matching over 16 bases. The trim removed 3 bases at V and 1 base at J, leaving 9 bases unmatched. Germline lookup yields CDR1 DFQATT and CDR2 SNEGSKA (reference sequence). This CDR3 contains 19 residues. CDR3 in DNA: TGCAGTGCTAGTGCCGGGACTAGCGGGGGGGCGGTATCCTACAATGAGCAGTTCTTC. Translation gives CSASAGTSGGAVSYNEQFF.

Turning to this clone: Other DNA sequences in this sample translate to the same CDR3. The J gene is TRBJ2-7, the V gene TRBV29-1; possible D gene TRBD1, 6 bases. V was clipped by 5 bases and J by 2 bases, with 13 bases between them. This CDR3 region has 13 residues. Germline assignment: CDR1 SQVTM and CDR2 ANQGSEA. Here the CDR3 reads CSVPGQGTYEQYF. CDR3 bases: TGCAGCGTTCCGGGACAAGGGACCTACGAGCAGTACTTC.

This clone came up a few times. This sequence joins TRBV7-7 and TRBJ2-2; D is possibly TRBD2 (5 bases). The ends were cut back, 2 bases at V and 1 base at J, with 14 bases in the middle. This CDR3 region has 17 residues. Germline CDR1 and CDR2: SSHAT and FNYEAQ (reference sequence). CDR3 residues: CASSLNLRAGNTGELFF. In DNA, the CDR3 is TGTGCCAGCAGCTTAAACTTGAGGGCAGGGAACACCGGGGAGCTGTTTTTT.

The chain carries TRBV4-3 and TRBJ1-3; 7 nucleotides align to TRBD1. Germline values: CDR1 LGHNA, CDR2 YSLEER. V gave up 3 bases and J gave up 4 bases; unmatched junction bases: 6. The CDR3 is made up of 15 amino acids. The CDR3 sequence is CASSHGQAGGNTIYF. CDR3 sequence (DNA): TGCGCCAGCAGCCACGGACAGGCTGGGGGAAACACCATATATTTT.

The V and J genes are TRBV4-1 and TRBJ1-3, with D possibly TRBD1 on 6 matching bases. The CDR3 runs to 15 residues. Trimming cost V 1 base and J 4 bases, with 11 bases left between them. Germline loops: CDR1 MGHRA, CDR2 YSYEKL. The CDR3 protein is CASSQADSQGNTIYF. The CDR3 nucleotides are TGCGCCAGCAGCCAAGCGGACAGCCAAGGAAACACCATATATTTT.

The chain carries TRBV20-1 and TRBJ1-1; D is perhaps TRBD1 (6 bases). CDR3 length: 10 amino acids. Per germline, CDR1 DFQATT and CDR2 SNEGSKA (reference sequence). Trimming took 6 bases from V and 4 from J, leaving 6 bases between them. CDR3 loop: CSAGGTEAFF. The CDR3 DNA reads TGCAGTGCAGGGGGCACTGAAGCTTTCTTT.

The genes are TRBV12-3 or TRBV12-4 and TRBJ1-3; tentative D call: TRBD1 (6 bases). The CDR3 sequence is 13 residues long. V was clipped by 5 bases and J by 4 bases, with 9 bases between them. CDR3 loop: CASSTGLGNTIYF. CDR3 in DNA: TGTGCCAGCAGTACAGGGTTAGGAAACACCATATATTTT.

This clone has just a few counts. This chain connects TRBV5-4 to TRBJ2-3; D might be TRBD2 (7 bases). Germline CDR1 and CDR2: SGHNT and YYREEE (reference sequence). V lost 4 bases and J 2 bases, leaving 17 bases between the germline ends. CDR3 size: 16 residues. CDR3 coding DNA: TGTGCCAGCAGCCACCCGAGGGGGGGGGACACAGATACGCAGTATTTT. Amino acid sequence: CASSHPRGGDTDTQYF.

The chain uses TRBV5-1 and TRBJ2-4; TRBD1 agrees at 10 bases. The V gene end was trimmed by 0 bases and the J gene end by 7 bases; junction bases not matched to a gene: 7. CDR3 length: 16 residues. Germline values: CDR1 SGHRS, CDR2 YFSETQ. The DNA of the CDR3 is TGCGCCAGCAGCTTGGCTTCGGACAGGGGGTCTAACATTCAGTACTTC. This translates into CASSLASDRGSNIQYF. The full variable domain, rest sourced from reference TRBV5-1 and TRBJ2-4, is KAGVTQTPRYLIKTRGQQVTLSCSPISGHRSVSWYQQTPGQGLQFLFEYFSETQRNKGNFPGRFSGRQFSNSRSEMNVSTLELGDSALYLCASSLASDRGSNIQYFGAGTRLSVL.

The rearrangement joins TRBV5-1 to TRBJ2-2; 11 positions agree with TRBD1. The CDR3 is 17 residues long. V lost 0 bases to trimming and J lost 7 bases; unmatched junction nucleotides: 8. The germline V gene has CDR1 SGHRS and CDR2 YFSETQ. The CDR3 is CASSLVAGQGAGGELFF. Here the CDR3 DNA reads TGCGCCAGCAGCTTGGTCGCCGGACAGGGGGCAGGCGGGGAGCTGTTTTTT.

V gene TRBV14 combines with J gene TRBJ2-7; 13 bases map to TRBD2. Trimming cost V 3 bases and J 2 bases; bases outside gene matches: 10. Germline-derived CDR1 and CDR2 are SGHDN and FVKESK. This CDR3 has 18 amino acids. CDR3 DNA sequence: TGTGCCAGCAGCCATTCTTCCGGGACTAGCGGGAAAGCCTACGAGCAGTACTTC. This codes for CASSHSSGTSGKAYEQYF.

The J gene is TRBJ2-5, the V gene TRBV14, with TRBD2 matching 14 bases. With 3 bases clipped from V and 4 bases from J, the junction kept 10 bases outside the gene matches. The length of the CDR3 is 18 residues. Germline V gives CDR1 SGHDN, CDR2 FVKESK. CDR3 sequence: CASSHGLAGGPQGETQYF. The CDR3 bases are TGTGCCAGCAGCCACGGACTAGCGGGGGGACCACAGGGAGAGACCCAGTACTTC.

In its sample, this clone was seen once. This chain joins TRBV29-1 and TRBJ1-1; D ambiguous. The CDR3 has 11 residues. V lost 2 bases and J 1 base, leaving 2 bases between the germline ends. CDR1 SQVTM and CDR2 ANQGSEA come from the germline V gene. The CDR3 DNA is TGCAGCGTTGAACGGAACACTGAAGCTTTCTTT. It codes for CSVERNTEAFF.

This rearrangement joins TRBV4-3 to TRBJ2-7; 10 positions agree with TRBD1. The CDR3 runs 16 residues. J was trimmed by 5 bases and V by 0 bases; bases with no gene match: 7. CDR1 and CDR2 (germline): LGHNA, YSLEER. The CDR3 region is CASSQEAGTGVDEQYF. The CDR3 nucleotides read TGCGCCAGCAGCCAAGAAGCCGGGACAGGGGTGGACGAGCAGTACTTC.

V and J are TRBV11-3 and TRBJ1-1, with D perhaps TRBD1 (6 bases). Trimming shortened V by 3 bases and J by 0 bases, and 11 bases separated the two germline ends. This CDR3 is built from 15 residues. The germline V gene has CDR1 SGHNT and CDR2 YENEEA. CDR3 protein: CASSLDSRMNTEAFF. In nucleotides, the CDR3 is TGTGCCAGCAGCTTGGACAGCAGAATGAACACTGAAGCTTTCTTT.

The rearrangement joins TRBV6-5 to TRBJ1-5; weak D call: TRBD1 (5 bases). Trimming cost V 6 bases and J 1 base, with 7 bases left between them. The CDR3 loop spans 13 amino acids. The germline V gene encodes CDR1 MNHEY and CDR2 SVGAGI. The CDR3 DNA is TGTGCCAGCAGGGGGCAGAGCAATCAGCCCCAGCATTTT. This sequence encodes CASRGQSNQPQHF.

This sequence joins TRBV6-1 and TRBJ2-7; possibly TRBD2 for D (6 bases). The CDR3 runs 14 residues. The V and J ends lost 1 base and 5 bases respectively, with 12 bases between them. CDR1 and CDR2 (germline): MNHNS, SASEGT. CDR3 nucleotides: TGTGCCAGCAGTGAAGTGGGGGGAACGGACGAGCAGTACTTC. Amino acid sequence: CASSEVGGTDEQYF.

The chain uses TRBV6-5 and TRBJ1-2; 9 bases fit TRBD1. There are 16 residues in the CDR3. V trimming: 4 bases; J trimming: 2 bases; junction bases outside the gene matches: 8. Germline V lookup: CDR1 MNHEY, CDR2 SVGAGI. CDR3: CASSSLTGTGNYGYTF. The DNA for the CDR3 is TGTGCCAGCAGTTCCCTGACCGGGACAGGGAACTATGGCTACACCTTC.